These T cell receptor beta chains were read from a single sample in a study of blood T cell repertoires in COVID-19. Sequenced by immunoSEQ multiplex PCR; TCRdb stores in-frame clones only, minus some. Of under 400,000 clones listed, more than 70% are singletons. Sequencing was performed on PBMCs or T cells enriched from blood (not recorded which). The receptors shown here come from a woman aged 25 to 39 who had been exposed to COVID-19. CDR3s include the opening cysteine and the closing phenylalanine or tryptophan. A D gene is named only where the DNA matches it firmly. Size values are once, few and many counts, or a class for expanded clones, and some rows have none.

D	V	J	size	CDR3	DNA
.	TRBV19	TRBJ1-1	once	CASSIRGTDRSNTEAFF	TGTGCCAGTAGTATCAGGGGAACCGACAGGTCGAACACTGAAGCTTTCTTT
.	TRBV7-2	TRBJ1-2	.	CASSLWMGGGNGYTF	TGTGCCAGCAGCTTATGGATGGGGGGTGGGAATGGCTACACCTTC
TRBD1	TRBV28	TRBJ1-2	.	CASSLWGQGFGYTF	TGTGCCAGCAGTTTATGGGGACAGGGGTTTGGCTACACCTTC
.	TRBV12-3/TRBV12-4	TRBJ2-7	few	CASSSRNEQYF	TGTGCCAGCAGTAGTAGAAACGAGCAGTACTTC
.	TRBV5-1	TRBJ1-2	.	CASSQGLYGYTF	TGCGCCAGCAGCCAGGGTCTCTATGGCTACACCTTC
TRBD1	TRBV28	TRBJ1-2	.	CASGNRGPSYGYTF	TGTGCCAGCGGCAACAGGGGACCCTCCTATGGCTACACCTTC
.	TRBV25-1	TRBJ2-5	.	CASSERGGGQETQYF	TGTGCCAGCAGTGAACGTGGCGGAGGACAAGAGACCCAGTACTTC
.	TRBV30	TRBJ2-2	once	CAWSVGAAGELFF	TGTGCCTGGAGTGTAGGGGCGGCCGGGGAGCTGTTTTTT
.	TRBV28	TRBJ1-6	.	CASSPGGAGNSPLHF	TGTGCCAGCAGCCCTGGGGGGGCGGGAAATTCACCCCTCCACTTT
TRBD1	TRBV5-1	TRBJ1-3	.	CASSPGQGGGNTIYF	TGCGCCAGCAGCCCGGGACAGGGTGGAGGAAACACCATATATTTT
TRBD1	TRBV28	TRBJ1-5	.	CASIYGQGTQPQHF	TGTGCCAGCATTTACGGACAGGGTACTCAGCCCCAGCATTTT
TRBD1	TRBV7-9	TRBJ1-2	few	CASSHTTDRGFGYTF	TGTGCCAGCAGCCACACAACCGACAGGGGATTTGGCTACACCTTC
.	TRBV15	TRBJ1-4	.	CATSGQFGTNEKLFF	TGTGCCACCAGCGGACAGTTTGGAACTAATGAAAAACTGTTTTTT
.	TRBV5-4	TRBJ1-1	.	CASSLLGGSTEAFF	TGTGCCAGCAGCCTACTTGGGGGGAGCACTGAAGCTTTCTTT
.	TRBV27	TRBJ1-2	.	CASSFRSGGYGYTF	TGTGCCAGCAGTTTCCGATCGGGTGGCTATGGCTACACCTTC
.	TRBV5-1	TRBJ2-5	.	CASSSGQETQYF	TGCGCCAGCAGCTCGGGGCAAGAGACCCAGTACTTC
TRBD2	TRBV3-1/TRBV3-2	TRBJ2-7	.	CASSPGGLAGEQYF	TGTGCCAGCAGCCCGGGGGGACTAGCGGGCGAGCAGTACTTC
.	TRBV15	TRBJ2-1	.	CATRGGVNEQFF	TGTGCCACTAGGGGGGGTGTGAATGAGCAGTTCTTC
.	TRBV19	TRBJ1-5	.	CASTVSSTQPQHF	TGTGCCAGTACCGTGTCCAGTACCCAGCCCCAGCATTTT
TRBD1	TRBV5-8	TRBJ2-2	.	CASSYTGTGDTGELFF	TGTGCCAGCAGCTACACCGGGACAGGCGACACCGGGGAGCTGTTTTTT
.	TRBV19	TRBJ2-1	.	CATQLSGKSYNEQFF	TGTGCCACCCAGCTTAGCGGAAAATCCTACAATGAGCAGTTCTTC
TRBD1	TRBV5-1	TRBJ2-7	.	CASSLGTGNRVSYEQYF	TGCGCCAGCAGCTTGGGGACAGGAAACAGGGTCTCCTACGAGCAGTACTTC
TRBD1	TRBV18	TRBJ1-2	.	CASSPGPDRVTGYTF	TGTGCCAGCTCACCCGGGCCTGACAGGGTCACGGGCTACACCTTC
.	TRBV18	TRBJ2-5	.	CASSPGQETQYF	TGTGCCAGCTCACCAGGGCAGGAGACCCAGTACTTC
TRBD2	TRBV5-1	TRBJ2-2	.	CASSPGLGPTGELFF	TGCGCCAGCAGCCCCGGACTAGGACCCACCGGGGAGCTGTTTTTT
TRBD1	TRBV28	TRBJ2-1	.	CASSYGTGGKEFF	TGTGCCAGCAGTTACGGGACAGGGGGAAAGGAGTTCTTC
TRBD1	TRBV7-9	TRBJ2-5	.	CASRGGREETQYF	TGTGCCAGCAGAGGGGGCAGGGAAGAGACCCAGTACTTC
TRBD1	TRBV3-1/TRBV3-2	TRBJ1-3	.	CASSPDRGSGNTIYF	TGTGCCAGCAGTCCGGACAGGGGATCTGGAAACACCATATATTTT
TRBD2	TRBV6-5	TRBJ2-7	.	CASSVSGRGAEQYF	TGTGCCAGCAGCGTGAGCGGGAGAGGGGCCGAGCAGTACTTC
.	TRBV3-1/TRBV3-2	TRBJ1-1	.	CASSQSQGYMGEAFF	TGTGCCAGCAGCCAATCACAGGGATATATGGGTGAAGCTTTCTTT
.	TRBV7-7	TRBJ1-3	.	CASGGQGNTIYF	TGTGCCAGCGGTGGACAGGGAAACACCATATATTTT
.	TRBV30	TRBJ2-1	.	CAWSATVLTYNEQFF	TGTGCCTGGAGTGCGACAGTGCTTACCTACAATGAGCAGTTCTTC
.	TRBV10-2	TRBJ1-4	.	CASRQGIGEKLFF	TGCGCCAGCAGACAGGGTATCGGTGAAAAACTGTTTTTT
TRBD2	TRBV27	TRBJ2-1	once	CASRSGAEQFF	TGTGCCAGCCGAAGCGGGGCTGAGCAGTTCTTC
TRBD2	TRBV7-2	TRBJ2-2	.	CASSSPPPAGVVTGELFF	TGTGCCAGCAGTTCCCCTCCTCCGGCGGGAGTGGTCACCGGGGAGCTGTTTTTT
.	TRBV11-3	TRBJ1-2	.	CASSPNRDEGYGYTF	TGTGCCAGCAGCCCCAACAGGGACGAGGGCTATGGCTACACCTTC
TRBD2	TRBV5-1	TRBJ2-5	once	CASSLETGREGETQYF	TGCGCCAGCAGCTTGGAAACCGGCAGGGAGGGAGAGACCCAGTACTTC
TRBD1	TRBV12-3/TRBV12-4	TRBJ1-1	once	CASRMQGETFF	TGTGCCAGCAGAATGCAGGGGGAAACTTTCTTT
.	TRBV19	TRBJ1-5	.	CASSIVRQAYNQPQHF	TGTGCCAGTAGTATAGTAAGACAGGCCTACAATCAGCCCCAGCATTTT
TRBD1	TRBV4-1	TRBJ2-7	once	CASSPRDRSSYEQYF	TGCGCCAGCAGCCCCCGGGACAGGAGCTCCTACGAGCAGTACTTC
TRBD1	TRBV3-1/TRBV3-2	TRBJ1-2	.	CASSQAHRGSAGYTF	TGTGCCAGCAGCCAAGCCCACAGGGGTTCAGCTGGCTACACCTTC
TRBD1	TRBV6-5	TRBJ1-5	.	CASRRDRGSNQPQHF	TGTGCCAGCAGAAGGGACAGGGGGAGCAATCAGCCCCAGCATTTT
TRBD1	TRBV6-4	TRBJ1-5	.	CASQSTFDRAAPGNQPQHF	TGTGCCAGCCAATCCACATTTGACAGGGCCGCCCCTGGCAATCAGCCCCAGCATTTT
TRBD2	TRBV3-1/TRBV3-2	TRBJ2-7	few	CASTSGSSYEQYF	TGTGCCAGCACTAGCGGGAGCTCCTACGAGCAGTACTTC
.	TRBV11-3	TRBJ2-7	.	CASSSSRGRVSYEQYF	TGTGCCAGCAGCTCCTCAAGGGGCAGAGTATCCTACGAGCAGTACTTC
.	TRBV28	TRBJ2-5	.	CASSLMGAETQYF	TGTGCCAGCAGTTTAATGGGCGCCGAGACCCAGTACTTC
.	TRBV28	TRBJ1-2	.	CASSSGQISYGYTF	TGTGCCAGCAGTTCCGGACAGATTTCCTATGGCTACACCTTC
TRBD2	TRBV27	TRBJ2-4	once	CASSFAGLSKNIQYF	TGTGCCAGCAGTTTCGCGGGACTAAGCAAAAACATTCAGTACTTC
TRBD1	TRBV4-2	TRBJ2-7	.	CASSQRQGPYEQYF	TGTGCCAGCAGCCAACGACAGGGCCCCTACGAGCAGTACTTC
.	TRBV11-3	TRBJ2-4	.	CASSRGGVRDLAKNIQYF	TGTGCCAGCAGCCGAGGGGGGGTACGGGACTTAGCCAAAAACATTCAGTACTTC
.	TRBV19	TRBJ1-5	.	CASSIGATYSNQPQHF	TGTGCCAGTAGTATTGGGGCAACCTATAGCAATCAGCCCCAGCATTTT
.	TRBV10-2	TRBJ2-1	.	CASRFQRLNEQFF	TGCGCCAGCCGGTTTCAGCGTTTAAATGAGCAGTTCTTC
.	TRBV6-4	TRBJ2-6	.	CASSDGGAAGANVLTF	TGTGCCAGCAGTGACGGGGGGGCCGCTGGGGCCAACGTCCTGACTTTC
.	TRBV7-6	TRBJ1-4	.	CASSPRGTNEKLFF	TGTGCCAGCAGCCCCCGGGGTACTAATGAAAAACTGTTTTTT
.	TRBV5-4	TRBJ1-1	.	CASSPPDRGTEAFF	TGTGCCAGCAGCCCCCCAGATCGGGGCACTGAAGCTTTCTTT
TRBD2	TRBV7-2	TRBJ2-1	.	CASSFGAGGTGDEQFF	TGTGCCAGCAGCTTTGGCGCGGGAGGGACCGGGGATGAGCAGTTCTTC